The 10 T cell receptor beta chains given below trace back to one sample, sequenced in a study of blood T cell repertoires in COVID-19. Repertoires were generated with immunoSEQ multiplex PCR, while TCRdb's copy carries only in-frame clones and drops some. The sample lists 140,000 or so clones; about four fifths were seen once. Sequenced: peripheral blood. The receptors stem from a human donor in a cohort sampled during active COVID-19.

The genes are TRBV6-6 and TRBJ2-3; the match to TRBD2 covers 7 bases. The trim removed 5 bases at V and 0 bases at J, leaving 5 bases unmatched. CDR1 is MNHNY, CDR2 SVGAGI, per germline (reference sequence). The CDR3 consists of 15 residues. The CDR3 nucleotides are TGTGCCAGCAGTACCTCAGCGGGGAGCACAGATACGCAGTATTTT. It translates to CASSTSAGSTDTQYF.

The chain uses TRBV18 and TRBJ2-2; 9 nucleotides align to TRBD1. Germline V CDR1 and CDR2: KGHSH, LQKENI. This CDR3 is built from 16 residues. With V trimmed by 3 bases and J by 2 bases, 4 bases remained unmatched. The CDR3 nucleotides read TGTGCCAGCTCACCGCAGGACAGGGGTAACACCGGGGAGCTGTTTTTT. This codes for CASSPQDRGNTGELFF.

The chain combines TRBV6-4 with TRBJ2-7, with D perhaps TRBD1 (6 bases). In germline, CDR1 is MRHNA, CDR2 SNTAGT. Between the trimmed V and J ends, which lost 3 bases and 6 bases, there was a span of 12 bases. The CDR3 sequence is 13 residues long. CDR3 sequence (DNA): TGTGCCAGCAGTGAAACAGGGCCCTTCGAGCAGTACGTC. The encoded protein is CASSETGPFEQYV.

This clone has just one count. The chain combines TRBV5-4 with TRBJ2-1; TRBD1 aligns across 8 bases. The CDR3 runs to 18 residues. CDR1 and CDR2 from the germline V gene are SGHNT and YYREEE (reference sequence). Germline trimming cut 0 bases from V and 4 bases from J; bases unmatched to any gene: 12. The CDR3 loop is CASSLGITPGGSYNEQFF. DNA of the CDR3: TGTGCCAGCAGCTTGGGCATCACCCCAGGGGGCTCTTACAATGAGCAGTTCTTC.

V is TRBV19 and J is TRBJ1-1, with TRBD1 matching 9 bases. J lost 1 base, V lost 0 bases, and 6 bases had no gene match. From germline, CDR1 is LNHDA and CDR2 SQIVND (reference sequence). The length of the CDR3 is 17 residues. The CDR3 sequence: CASSIDRTGAANTEAFF. The CDR3 region has the DNA TGTGCCAGTAGTATAGACCGGACAGGGGCGGCGAACACTGAAGCTTTCTTT.

The gene calls are TRBV4-2 and TRBJ1-1; 7 bases are a match to TRBD1. CDR1 is LGHNA and CDR2 is YNFKEQ in the germline V gene. V was clipped by 0 bases and J by 4 bases; unmatched bases: 2. This CDR3 is built from 14 residues. The CDR3 reads CASSQENRGTEAFF. As DNA, the CDR3 is TGTGCCAGCAGCCAAGAAAACAGGGGCACTGAAGCTTTCTTT.

The chain has TRBV5-1 and TRBJ2-3, with TRBD1 matching over 7 bases. V was clipped by 0 bases and J by 4 bases; unmatched bases: 8. Germline CDR1 reads SGHRS; CDR2 reads YFSETQ. CDR3 size: 16 residues. The CDR3 loop reads CASSLGARGFSDTQYF. CDR3 sequence (DNA): TGCGCCAGCAGCTTGGGCGCCAGGGGGTTTTCAGATACGCAGTATTTT.

The chain uses TRBV7-3 and TRBJ2-5; maybe TRBD1 (6 bases). The germline gives CDR1 SGHTA, CDR2 FQGTGA. Trimming removed 8 bases from V and 1 base from J, with 17 bases in between. CDR3 length: 15 residues. The CDR3 bases are TGTGCCAGCGCCCCACAGGGTCGGGGCCAAGAGACCCAGTACTTC. It encodes CASAPQGRGQETQYF.

This clone has only one observation. The V and J genes are TRBV7-8 and TRBJ2-6, with 9 bases lining up with TRBD1. The CDR3 contains 16 residues. Germline assignment: CDR1 SGHVS and CDR2 FQNEAQ. J gave up 2 bases and V 4 bases, and 3 bases lay outside the gene matches. CDR3 nucleotides: TGTGCCAGCAGCTATACAGGGGGCACTGGGGCCAACGTCCTGACTTTC. This translates into CASSYTGGTGANVLTF.

V gene TRBV4-2 combines with J gene TRBJ2-5; 8 bases align to TRBD2. J lost 2 bases, V lost 2 bases, and 10 bases had no gene match. From germline, CDR1 is LGHNA and CDR2 YNFKEQ. The CDR3 covers 17 residues. The CDR3 DNA follows: TGTGCCAGCAGCCAACGAGAAGAGATAGCGGGGCAAGAGACCCAGTACTTC. Translation gives CASSQREEIAGQETQYF.